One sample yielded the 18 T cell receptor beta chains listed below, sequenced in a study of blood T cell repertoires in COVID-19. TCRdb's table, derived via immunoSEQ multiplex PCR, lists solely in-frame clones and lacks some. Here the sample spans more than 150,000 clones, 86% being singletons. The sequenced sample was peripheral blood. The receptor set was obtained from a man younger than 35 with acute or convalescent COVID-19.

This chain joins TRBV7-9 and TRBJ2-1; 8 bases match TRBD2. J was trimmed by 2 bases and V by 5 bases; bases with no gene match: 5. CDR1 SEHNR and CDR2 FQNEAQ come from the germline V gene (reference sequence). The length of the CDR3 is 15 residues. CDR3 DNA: TGTGCCAGCAGCGGAGTGGGACTAGCCTACAATGAGCAGTTCTTC. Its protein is CASSGVGLAYNEQFF.

The CDR3 region is CASSGRGTYNEQFF. Written as DNA, the CDR3 is TGTGCCAGCTCCGGGCGGGGGACCTACAATGAGCAGTTCTTC. V gene TRBV7-9 combines with J gene TRBJ2-1; 7 positions agree with TRBD2. The CDR3 length is 14 residues. Germline-derived CDR1 and CDR2 are SEHNR and FQNEAQ (reference sequence). V lost 8 bases and J lost 2; bases outside the gene matches: 6.

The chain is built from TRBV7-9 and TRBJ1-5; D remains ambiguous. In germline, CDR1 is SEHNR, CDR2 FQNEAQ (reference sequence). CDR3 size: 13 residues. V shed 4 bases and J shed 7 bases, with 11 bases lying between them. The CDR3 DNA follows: TGTGCCAGCAGCTCCCAGGAATGGCAGCCCCAGCATTTT. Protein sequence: CASSSQEWQPQHF. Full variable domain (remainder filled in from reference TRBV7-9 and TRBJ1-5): DTGVSQNPRHKITKRGQNVTFRCDPISEHNRLYWYRQTLGQGPEFLTYFQNEAQLEKSRLLSDRFSAERPKGSFSTLEIQRTEQGDSAMYLCASSSQEWQPQHFGDGTRLSIL.

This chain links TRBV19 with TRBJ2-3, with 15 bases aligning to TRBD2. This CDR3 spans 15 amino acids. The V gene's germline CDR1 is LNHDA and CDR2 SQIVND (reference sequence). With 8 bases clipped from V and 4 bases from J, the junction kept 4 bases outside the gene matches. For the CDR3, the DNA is TGTGCCAGTCGGACTAGCGGGGGGGCGGCAGATACGCAGTATTTT. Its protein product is CASRTSGGAADTQYF. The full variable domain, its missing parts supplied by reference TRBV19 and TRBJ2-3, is DGGITQSPKYLFRKEGQNVTLSCEQNLNHDAMYWYRQDPGQGLRLIYYSQIVNDFQKGDIAEGYSVSREKKESFPLTVTSAQKNPTAFYLCASRTSGGAADTQYFGPGTRLTVL.

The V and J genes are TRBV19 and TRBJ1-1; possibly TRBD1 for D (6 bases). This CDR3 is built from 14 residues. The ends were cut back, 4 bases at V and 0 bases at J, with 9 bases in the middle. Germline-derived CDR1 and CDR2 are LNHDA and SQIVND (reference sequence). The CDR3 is CASSKQGMNTEAFF. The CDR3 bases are TGTGCCAGTAGTAAACAGGGTATGAACACTGAAGCTTTCTTT.

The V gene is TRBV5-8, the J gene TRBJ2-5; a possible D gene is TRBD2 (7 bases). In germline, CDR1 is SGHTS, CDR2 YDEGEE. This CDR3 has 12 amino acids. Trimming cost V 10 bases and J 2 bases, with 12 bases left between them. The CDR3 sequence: CAGGDIQETQYF. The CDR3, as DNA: TGTGCCGGGGGGGACATTCAAGAGACCCAGTACTTC.

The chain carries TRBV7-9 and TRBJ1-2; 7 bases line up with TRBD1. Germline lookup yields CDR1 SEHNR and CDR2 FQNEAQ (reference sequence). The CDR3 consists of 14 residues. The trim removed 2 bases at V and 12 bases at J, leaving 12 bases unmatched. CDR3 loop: CASSLSRDSSRDTF. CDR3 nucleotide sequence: TGTGCCAGCAGCTTATCTCGGGACAGTTCTAGGGACACCTTC.

The CDR3 coding sequence is TGTGCCAGCAGCTTGGCCGGGGGGCCTCCAGATACGCAGTATTTT. Its protein product is CASSLAGGPPDTQYF. The gene calls are TRBV5-6 and TRBJ2-3; D possibly corresponds to TRBD2 (7 bases). This CDR3 comprises 15 residues. V was pared by 0 bases and J by 4 bases, with 12 bases between. Germline CDR1 reads SGHDT; CDR2 reads YYEEEE.

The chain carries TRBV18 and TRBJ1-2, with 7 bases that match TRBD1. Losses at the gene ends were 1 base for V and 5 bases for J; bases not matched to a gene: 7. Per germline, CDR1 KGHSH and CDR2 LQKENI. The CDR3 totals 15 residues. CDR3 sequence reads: CASSPQTGQQYGYTF. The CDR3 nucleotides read TGTGCCAGCTCACCACAAACGGGACAGCAATATGGCTACACCTTC. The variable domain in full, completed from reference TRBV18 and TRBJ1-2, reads NAGVMQNPRHLVRRRGQEARLRCSPMKGHSHVYWYRQLPEEGLKFMVYLQKENIIDESGMPKERFSAEFPKEGPSILRIQQVVRGDSAAYFCASSPQTGQQYGYTFGSGTRLTVV.

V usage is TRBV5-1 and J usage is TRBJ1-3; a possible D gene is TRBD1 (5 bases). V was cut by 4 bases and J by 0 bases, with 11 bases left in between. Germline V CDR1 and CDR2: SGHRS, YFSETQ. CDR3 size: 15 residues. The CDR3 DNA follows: TGCGCCAGCAGCCCGACAGTGAGCTCTGGAAACACCATATATTTT. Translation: CASSPTVSSGNTIYF.

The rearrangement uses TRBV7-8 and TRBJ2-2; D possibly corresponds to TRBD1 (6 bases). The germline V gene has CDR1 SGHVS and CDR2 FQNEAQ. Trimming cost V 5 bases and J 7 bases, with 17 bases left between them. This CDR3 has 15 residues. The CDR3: CASSQGPLESGELFF. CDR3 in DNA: TGTGCCAGCAGCCAGGGGCCGTTAGAGAGCGGGGAGCTGTTTTTT.

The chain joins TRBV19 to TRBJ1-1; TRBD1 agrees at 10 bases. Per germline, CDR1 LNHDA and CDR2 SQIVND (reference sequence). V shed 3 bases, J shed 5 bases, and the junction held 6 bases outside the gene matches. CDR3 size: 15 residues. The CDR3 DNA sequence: TGTGCCAGTAGTATGGGTGGGACAGGGGCTACTGAAGCTTTCTTT. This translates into CASSMGGTGATEAFF. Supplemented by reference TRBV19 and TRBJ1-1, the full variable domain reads DGGITQSPKYLFRKEGQNVTLSCEQNLNHDAMYWYRQDPGQGLRLIYYSQIVNDFQKGDIAEGYSVSREKKESFPLTVTSAQKNPTAFYLCASSMGGTGATEAFFGQGTRLTVV.

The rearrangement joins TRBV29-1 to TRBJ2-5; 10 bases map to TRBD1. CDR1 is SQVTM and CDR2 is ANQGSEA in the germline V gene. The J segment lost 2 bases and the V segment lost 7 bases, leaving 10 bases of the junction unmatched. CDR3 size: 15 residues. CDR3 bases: TGCAGCGACTCCCGGCTGGACAGGGGGCAAGAGACCCAGTACTTC. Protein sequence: CSDSRLDRGQETQYF.

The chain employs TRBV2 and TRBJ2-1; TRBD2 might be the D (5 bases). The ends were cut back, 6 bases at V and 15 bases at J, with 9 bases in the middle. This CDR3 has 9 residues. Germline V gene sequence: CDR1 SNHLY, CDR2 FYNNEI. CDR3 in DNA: TGTGCCAGCAGCCCGGACTTGTTCTTC. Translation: CASSPDLFF. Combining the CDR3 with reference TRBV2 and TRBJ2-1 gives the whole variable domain EPEVTQTPSHQVTQMGQEVILRCVPISNHLYFYWYRQILGQKVEFLVSFYNNEISEKSEIFDDQFSVERPDGSNFTLKIRSTKLEDSAMYFCASSPDLFFGPGTRLTVL.

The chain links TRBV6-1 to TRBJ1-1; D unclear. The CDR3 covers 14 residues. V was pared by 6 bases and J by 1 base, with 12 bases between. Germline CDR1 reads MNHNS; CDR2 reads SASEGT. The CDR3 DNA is TGTGCCAGCAGACATATACGGGAGAACACTGAAGCTTTCTTT. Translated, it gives CASRHIRENTEAFF.

The CDR3 DNA reads as TGCAGCGTTGCCAACCCCGGGACAGGGGACACCGGGGAGCTGTTTTTT. Its protein product is CSVANPGTGDTGELFF. V gene TRBV29-1 combines with J gene TRBJ2-2, with TRBD1 matching 10 bases. There are 16 residues in the CDR3. V lost 4 bases, J lost 3 bases, and 8 bases stayed unmatched. CDR1 is SQVTM, CDR2 ANQGSEA, per germline.

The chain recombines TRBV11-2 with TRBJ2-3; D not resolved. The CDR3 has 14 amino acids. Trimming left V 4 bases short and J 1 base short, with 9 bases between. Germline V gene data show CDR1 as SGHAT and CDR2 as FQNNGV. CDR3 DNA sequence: TGTGCCAGCAGCTCCCGAGGTGGCACAGATACGCAGTATTTT. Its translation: CASSSRGGTDTQYF.

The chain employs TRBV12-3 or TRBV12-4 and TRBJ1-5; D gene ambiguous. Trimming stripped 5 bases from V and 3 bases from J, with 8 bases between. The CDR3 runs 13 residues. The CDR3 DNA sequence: TGTGCCAGCAGTCCGAGTACCAATCAGCCCCAGCATTTT. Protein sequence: CASSPSTNQPQHF.